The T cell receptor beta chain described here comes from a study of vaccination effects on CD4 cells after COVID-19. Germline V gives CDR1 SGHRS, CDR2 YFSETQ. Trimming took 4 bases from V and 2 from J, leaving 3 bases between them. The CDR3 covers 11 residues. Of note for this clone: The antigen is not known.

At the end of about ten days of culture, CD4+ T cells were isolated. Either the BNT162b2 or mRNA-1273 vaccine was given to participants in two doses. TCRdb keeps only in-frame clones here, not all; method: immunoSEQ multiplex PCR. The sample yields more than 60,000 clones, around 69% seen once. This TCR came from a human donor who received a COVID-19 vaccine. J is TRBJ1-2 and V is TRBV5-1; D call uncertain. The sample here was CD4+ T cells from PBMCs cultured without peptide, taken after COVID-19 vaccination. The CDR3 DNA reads TGCGCCAGCAGCGACAACTATGGCTACACCTTC. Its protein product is CASSDNYGYTF.